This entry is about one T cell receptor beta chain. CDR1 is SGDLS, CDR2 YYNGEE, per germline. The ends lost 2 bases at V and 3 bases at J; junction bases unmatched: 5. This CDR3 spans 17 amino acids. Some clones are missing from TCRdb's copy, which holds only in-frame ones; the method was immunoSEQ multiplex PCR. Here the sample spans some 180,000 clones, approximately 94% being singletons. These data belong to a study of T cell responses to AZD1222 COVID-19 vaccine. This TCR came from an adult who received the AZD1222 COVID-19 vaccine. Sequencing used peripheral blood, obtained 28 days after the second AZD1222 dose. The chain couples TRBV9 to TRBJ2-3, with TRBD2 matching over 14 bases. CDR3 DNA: TGTGCCAGCAGCGTGGGACTAGCGGGGGCCTTAACAGATACGCAGTATTTT. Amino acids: CASSVGLAGALTDTQYF.